This T cell receptor (gamma chain) emerged from a study of gamma-delta chains in newborns, infants, children. Study-level background: Innate gammadelta T cells reportedly expand polyclonally right after birth, driven by microbial exposure, per the title.

Regarding this clone: The limits of the CDR3 on the DNA are not certain, so only TCRdb's listed CDR3 is given.

TCRdb called clones anew from the reads with CATT. The table shows 570 or so gamma-chain clones, with 75% to 85% occurring only once. Germline values: CDR1 GITISATS, CDR2 ISYDGTV (reference sequence). Counting both end residues, the CDR3 totals 26 amino acids. The receptor comes from a child who was a newborn, infant or young child, either healthy, febrile or measles-vaccinated (not recorded which). This table probably holds off-target reads from a library built for another chain. Here the V gene is TRGV9, but the J gene went uncalled. Material: blood, obtained at baseline. CDR3 sequence reads: CACDLVGGERSWDTRQMFFGTGIKLF.